These T cell receptor beta chains were read from a single sample in a study of PD-1 blockade in classical Hodgkin lymphoma. Method: immunoSEQ multiplex PCR; TCRdb's copy keeps in-frame clones and lacks some. The repertoire holds 15,000 to 20,000 clones, with approximately 60% as singletons. The specimen was peripheral blood mononuclear cells (PBMCs), collected before the second cycle of nivolumab. These receptors originate from a human donor with classical Hodgkin lymphoma. Each CDR3 is given with its conserved first and last residue. Each record gives: clone size, D gene, J gene, V gene, CDR3 protein, CDR3 DNA. A D gene is named only where the DNA matches it firmly. Expanded clones get a size class; other rows say once, few or many, or leave the size out.

few,TRBD2,TRBJ2-7,TRBV18,CASSPTSGISEQYF,TGTGCCAGCTCACCGACTAGCGGGATTTCCGAGCAGTACTTC
-,-,TRBJ2-7,TRBV7-8,CASSLESDYEQYF,TGTGCCAGCAGCTTAGAATCCGATTACGAGCAGTACTTC
-,-,TRBJ2-6,TRBV27,CASSLLGGSGANVLTF,TGTGCCAGCAGTTTATTGGGGGGCTCTGGGGCCAACGTCCTGACTTTC
-,TRBD1,TRBJ1-5,TRBV30,CALQGPAGPQHF,TGTGCCCTACAGGGGCCGGCGGGGCCCCAGCATTTT
-,-,TRBJ1-1,TRBV6-5,CASSKRREDTEAFF,TGTGCCAGCAGTAAGAGAAGGGAGGACACTGAAGCTTTCTTT
-,-,TRBJ2-1,TRBV10-3,CAIRPGRDNEQFF,TGTGCCATCAGACCGGGACGAGACAATGAGCAGTTCTTC
-,TRBD2,TRBJ2-5,TRBV27,CASSSGKWREFEETQYF,TGTGCCAGCAGTTCTGGGAAGTGGCGGGAGTTTGAAGAGACCCAGTACTTC
-,TRBD2,TRBJ2-5,TRBV5-4,CASSLVGGGETQYF,TGTGCCAGCAGCTTGGTCGGCGGGGGGGAGACCCAGTACTTC
large,TRBD2,TRBJ2-1,TRBV5-6,CASSLWTSNEQFF,TGTGCCAGCAGCTTATGGACTAGCAATGAGCAGTTCTTC
few,-,TRBJ1-1,TRBV2,CASKTRPNTEAFF,TGTGCCAGCAAAACACGGCCGAACACTGAAGCTTTCTTT
-,-,TRBJ2-1,TRBV7-7,CASSLSVSSYNEQFF,TGTGCTAGCAGCTTATCGGTGAGCTCCTACAATGAGCAGTTCTTC
-,TRBD2,TRBJ2-7,TRBV29-1,CSVSGLAVYEQYF,TGCAGCGTCTCGGGACTAGCGGTTTACGAGCAGTACTTC
-,TRBD1,TRBJ1-2,TRBV28,CASSDRGYGYTF,TGTGCCAGCAGTGACAGGGGCTACGGCTACACCTTC
medium-sized,-,TRBJ2-7,TRBV7-8,CASSAGSSYEQYF,TGTGCCAGCAGCGCCGGGAGCTCCTACGAGCAGTACTTC
few,TRBD2,TRBJ2-3,TRBV5-1,CASSLRGLAEGNTQYF,TGCGCCAGCAGCTTACGAGGACTAGCGGAGGGAAATACGCAGTATTTT
few,-,TRBJ1-5,TRBV7-8,CASSREGYNQPQHF,TGTGCCAGCAGCCGAGAGGGTTACAATCAGCCCCAGCATTTT
-,-,TRBJ2-5,TRBV5-1,CASSASPGTYAWETQYF,TGCGCCAGCAGTGCGAGTCCCGGGACTTACGCTTGGGAGACCCAGTACTTC
few,-,TRBJ1-1,TRBV5-1,CASSFSMNTEAFF,TGCGCCAGCAGCTTTTCCATGAACACTGAAGCTTTCTTT
-,-,TRBJ2-7,TRBV7-8,CASSARPVSSGPRGYEQYF,TGTGCCAGCAGCGCCCGGCCGGTATCTAGCGGGCCCAGGGGGTACGAGCAGTACTTC
-,-,TRBJ2-3,TRBV2,CASSSLTGTDTQYF,TGTGCCAGCAGCTCCCTGACAGGCACAGATACGCAGTATTTT
-,TRBD1,TRBJ1-2,TRBV6-5,CASSYRDRGSYGYTF,TGTGCCAGCAGTTATCGGGACAGGGGGTCCTATGGCTACACCTTC
-,TRBD1,TRBJ2-7,TRBV27,CASSARTGRTYEQYF,TGTGCCAGCAGTGCCCGGACAGGGAGGACCTACGAGCAGTACTTC
once,-,TRBJ2-1,TRBV21-1,CASSKEHREGYNEQFF,TGTGCCAGCAGCAAAGAGCACAGGGAAGGGTACAATGAGCAGTTCTTC
-,-,TRBJ1-3,TRBV30,CAWAVRSTGNTIYF,TGTGCCTGGGCCGTCCGGAGCACTGGAAACACCATATATTTT
-,TRBD1,TRBJ1-1,TRBV10-3,CAISGTGEIAEAFF,TGTGCCATCAGTGGGACAGGGGAAATCGCTGAAGCTTTCTTT
few,TRBD2,TRBJ2-1,TRBV11-3,CASSLDPTSGIYNEQFF,TGTGCCAGCAGCTTAGATCCCACTAGCGGGATCTACAATGAGCAGTTCTTC
few,-,TRBJ1-1,TRBV5-4,CASSAAGAPRTEAFF,TGTGCCAGCAGCGCGGCAGGGGCTCCGAGGACTGAAGCTTTCTTT
-,TRBD1,TRBJ1-2,TRBV7-8,CASSSGQGAPLYGYTF,TGTGCCAGCAGCTCGGGACAGGGGGCTCCCCTATATGGCTACACCTTC
-,TRBD1,TRBJ1-4,TRBV9,CASRGDRGEKLFF,TGTGCCAGCCGGGGGGACAGGGGCGAAAAACTGTTTTTT
-,-,TRBJ2-7,TRBV19,CASSISAGPAYEQYF,TGTGCCAGTAGTATCAGTGCGGGGCCAGCCTACGAGCAGTACTTC
medium-sized,-,TRBJ2-7,TRBV28,CASSFAPTYEQYF,TGTGCCAGCAGTTTTGCACCTACCTACGAGCAGTACTTC
-,-,TRBJ2-1,TRBV29-1,CSAPRDTGGLDNEQFF,TGCAGCGCCCCTCGGGACACGGGCGGCCTCGACAATGAGCAGTTCTTC
few,-,TRBJ2-7,TRBV5-1,CASSLGGSSYEQYF,TGCGCCAGCAGCTTGGGCGGTTCCTCCTACGAGCAGTACTTC
-,TRBD2,TRBJ2-7,TRBV7-6,CASSLSPGLAYEQYF,TGTGCCAGCAGCTTGAGTCCGGGACTAGCCTACGAGCAGTACTTC
-,-,TRBJ1-2,TRBV9,CASSVVQNYGYTF,TGTGCCAGCAGCGTAGTACAGAACTATGGCTACACCTTC
-,-,TRBJ2-5,TRBV20-1,CSEWAGKTQYF,TGCAGTGAATGGGCGGGGAAGACCCAGTACTTC
once,TRBD2,TRBJ2-5,TRBV5-1,CASRLAGVVGETQYF,TGCGCCAGCAGACTAGCGGGAGTAGTCGGGGAGACCCAGTACTTC
-,TRBD1,TRBJ2-5,TRBV4-1,CASSQAGTGKETQYF,TGCGCCAGCAGCCAGGCCGGGACAGGGAAAGAGACCCAGTACTTC
once,-,TRBJ2-7,TRBV18,CASSLGTSGEQYF,TGTGCCAGCTCACTTGGGACCTCTGGCGAGCAGTACTTC
-,-,TRBJ1-5,TRBV30,CAWSVRGGLQPQHF,TGTGCCTGGAGTGTACGGGGGGGGCTGCAGCCCCAGCATTTT
few,-,TRBJ1-1,TRBV19,CASSMTASMNTEAFF,TGTGCCAGTAGTATGACTGCATCCATGAACACTGAAGCTTTCTTT